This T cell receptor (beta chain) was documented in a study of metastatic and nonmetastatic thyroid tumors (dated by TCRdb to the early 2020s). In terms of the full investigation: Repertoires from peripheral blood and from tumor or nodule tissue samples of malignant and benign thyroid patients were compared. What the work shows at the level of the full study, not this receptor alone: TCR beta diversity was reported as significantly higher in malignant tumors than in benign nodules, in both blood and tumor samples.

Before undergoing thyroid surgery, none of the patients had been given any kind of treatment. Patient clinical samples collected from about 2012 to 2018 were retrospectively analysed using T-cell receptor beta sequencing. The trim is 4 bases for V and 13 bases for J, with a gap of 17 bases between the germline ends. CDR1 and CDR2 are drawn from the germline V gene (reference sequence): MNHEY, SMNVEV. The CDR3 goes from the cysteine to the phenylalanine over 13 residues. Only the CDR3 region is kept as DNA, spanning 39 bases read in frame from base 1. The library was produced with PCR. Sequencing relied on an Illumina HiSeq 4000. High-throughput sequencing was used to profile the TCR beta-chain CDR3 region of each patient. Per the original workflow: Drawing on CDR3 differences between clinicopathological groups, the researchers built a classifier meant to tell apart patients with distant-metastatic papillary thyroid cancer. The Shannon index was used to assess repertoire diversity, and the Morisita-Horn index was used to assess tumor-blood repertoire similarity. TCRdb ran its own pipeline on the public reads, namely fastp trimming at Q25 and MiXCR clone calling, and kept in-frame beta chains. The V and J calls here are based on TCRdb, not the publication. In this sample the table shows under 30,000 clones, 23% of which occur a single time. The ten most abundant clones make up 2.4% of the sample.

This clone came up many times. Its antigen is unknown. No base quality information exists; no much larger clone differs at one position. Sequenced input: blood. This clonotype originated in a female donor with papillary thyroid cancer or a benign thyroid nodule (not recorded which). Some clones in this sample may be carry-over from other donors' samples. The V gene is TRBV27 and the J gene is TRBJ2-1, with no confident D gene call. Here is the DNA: TGTGCCAGCAGTTCCACCTCCCTAGGTGCCCAGTTCTTC. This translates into CASSSTSLGAQFF.